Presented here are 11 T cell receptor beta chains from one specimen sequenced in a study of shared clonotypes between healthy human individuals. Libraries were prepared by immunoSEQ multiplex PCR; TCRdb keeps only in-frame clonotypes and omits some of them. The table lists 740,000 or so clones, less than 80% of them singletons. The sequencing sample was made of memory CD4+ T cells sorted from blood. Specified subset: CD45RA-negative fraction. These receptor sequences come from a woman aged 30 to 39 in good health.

The CDR3 DNA follows: TGCAGCGTCCGGGACCTCTACTCCTACGAGCAGTACTTC. It specifies CSVRDLYSYEQYF. The chain uses TRBV29-1 and TRBJ2-7; D may match TRBD1 or TRBD2 (5 bases each). Between the trimmed V and J ends, which lost 6 bases and 0 bases, there was a span of 12 bases. CDR3 length: 13 amino acids. Germline V gene lookup returns CDR1 SQVTM and CDR2 ANQGSEA.

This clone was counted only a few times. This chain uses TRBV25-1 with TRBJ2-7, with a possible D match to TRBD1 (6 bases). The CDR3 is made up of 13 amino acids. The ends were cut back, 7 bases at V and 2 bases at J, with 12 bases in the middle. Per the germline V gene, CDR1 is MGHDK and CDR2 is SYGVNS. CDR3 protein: CASNGQGPYEQYF. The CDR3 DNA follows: TGTGCCAGCAACGGGCAGGGGCCCTACGAGCAGTACTTC.

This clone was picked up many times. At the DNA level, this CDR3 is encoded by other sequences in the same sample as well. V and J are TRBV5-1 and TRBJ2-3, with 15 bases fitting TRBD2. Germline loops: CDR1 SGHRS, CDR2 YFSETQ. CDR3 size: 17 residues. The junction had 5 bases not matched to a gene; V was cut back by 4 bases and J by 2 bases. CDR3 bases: TGCGCCAGCAGCCTGGGACTAGCGGGAGGAACCACAGATACGCAGTATTTT. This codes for CASSLGLAGGTTDTQYF.

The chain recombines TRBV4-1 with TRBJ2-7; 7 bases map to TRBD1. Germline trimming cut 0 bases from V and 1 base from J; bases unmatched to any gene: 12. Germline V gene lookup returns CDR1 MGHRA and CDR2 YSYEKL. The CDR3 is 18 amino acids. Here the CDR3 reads CASSQDSFRQGVSYEQYF. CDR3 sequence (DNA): TGCGCCAGCAGCCAAGATTCGTTCCGACAGGGAGTTTCCTACGAGCAGTACTTC.

The CDR3 protein is CASSLDPLAGAGANVLTF. The CDR3 DNA reads as TGTGCCAGCAGCTTAGACCCACTAGCGGGAGCTGGGGCCAACGTCCTGACTTTC. The chain links TRBV11-2 to TRBJ2-6; 11 bases are shared with TRBD2. CDR1 and CDR2 from the germline V gene are SGHAT and FQNNGV. The V and J ends lost 0 bases and 2 bases, in that order; junction bases with no gene match: 3. The CDR3 length is 18 residues.

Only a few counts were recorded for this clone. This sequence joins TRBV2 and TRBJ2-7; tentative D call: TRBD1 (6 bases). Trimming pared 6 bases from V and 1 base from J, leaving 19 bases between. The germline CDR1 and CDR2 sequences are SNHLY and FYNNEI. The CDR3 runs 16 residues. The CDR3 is CASSKNRQAASYEQYF. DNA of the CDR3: TGTGCCAGCAGCAAGAACCGACAGGCCGCATCCTACGAGCAGTACTTC.

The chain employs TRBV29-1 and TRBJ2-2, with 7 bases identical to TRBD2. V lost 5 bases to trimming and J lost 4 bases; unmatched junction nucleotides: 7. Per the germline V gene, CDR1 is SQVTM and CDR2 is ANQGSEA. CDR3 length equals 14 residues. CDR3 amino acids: CSVTGGLGTGELFF. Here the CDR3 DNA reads TGCAGCGTTACGGGGGGTCTGGGCACCGGGGAGCTGTTTTTT.

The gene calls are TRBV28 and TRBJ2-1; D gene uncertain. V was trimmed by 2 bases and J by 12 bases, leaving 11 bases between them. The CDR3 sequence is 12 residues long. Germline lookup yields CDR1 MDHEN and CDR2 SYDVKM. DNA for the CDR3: TGTGCCAGCAGTTTACTGGCGGATGGGCAGTTCTTC. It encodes CASSLLADGQFF.

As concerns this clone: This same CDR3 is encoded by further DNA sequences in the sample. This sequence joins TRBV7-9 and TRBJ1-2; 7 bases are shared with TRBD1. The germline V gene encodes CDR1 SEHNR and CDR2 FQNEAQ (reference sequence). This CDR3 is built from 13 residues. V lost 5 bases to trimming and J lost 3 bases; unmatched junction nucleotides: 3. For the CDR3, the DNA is TGTGCCAGCAGCCCTGGGACAGACTATGGCTACACCTTC. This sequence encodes CASSPGTDYGYTF.

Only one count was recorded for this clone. CDR3 bases: TGTGCCACCAGCAGAGAAGCACACTCTGGGGCCAACGTCCTGACTTTC. It is translated as CATSREAHSGANVLTF. The V call is TRBV15, the J call TRBJ2-6, with D uncertain. This CDR3 spans 16 amino acids. The V end was cut by 0 bases, the J end by 0 bases, with 6 bases between. The germline V gene encodes CDR1 LNHNV and CDR2 YYDKDF (reference sequence).

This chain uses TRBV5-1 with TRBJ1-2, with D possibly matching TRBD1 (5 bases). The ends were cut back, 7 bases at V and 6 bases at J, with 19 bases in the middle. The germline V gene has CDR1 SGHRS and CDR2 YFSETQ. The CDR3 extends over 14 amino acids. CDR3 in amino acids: CASSWAGEEDGYTF. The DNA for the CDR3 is TGCGCCAGCTCGTGGGCGGGGGAAGAGGATGGCTACACCTTC.